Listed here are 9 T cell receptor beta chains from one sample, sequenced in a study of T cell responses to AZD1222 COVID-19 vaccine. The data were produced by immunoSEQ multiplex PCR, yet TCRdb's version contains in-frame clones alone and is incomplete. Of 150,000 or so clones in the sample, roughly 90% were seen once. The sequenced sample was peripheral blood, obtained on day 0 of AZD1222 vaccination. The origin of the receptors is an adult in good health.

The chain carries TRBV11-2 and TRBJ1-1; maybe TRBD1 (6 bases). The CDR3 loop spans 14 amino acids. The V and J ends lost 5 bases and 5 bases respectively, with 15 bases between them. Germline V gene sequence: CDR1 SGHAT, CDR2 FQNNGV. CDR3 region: CASSLARGGTEAFF. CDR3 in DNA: TGTGCCAGCAGCCTGGCCAGGGGTGGGACTGAAGCTTTCTTT.

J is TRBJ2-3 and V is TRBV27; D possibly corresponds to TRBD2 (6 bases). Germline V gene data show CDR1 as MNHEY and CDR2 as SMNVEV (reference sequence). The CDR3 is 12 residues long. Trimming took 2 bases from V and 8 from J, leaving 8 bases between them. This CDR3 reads CASSLGGSTQYF. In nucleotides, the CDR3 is TGTGCCAGCAGTTTAGGGGGGTCTACGCAGTATTTT.

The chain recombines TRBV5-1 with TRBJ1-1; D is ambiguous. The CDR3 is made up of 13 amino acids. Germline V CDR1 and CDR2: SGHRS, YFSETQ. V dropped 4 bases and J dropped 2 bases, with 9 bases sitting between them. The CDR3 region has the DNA TGCGCCAGCAGCCCGCCAGCTAACACTGAAGCTTTCTTT. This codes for CASSPPANTEAFF.

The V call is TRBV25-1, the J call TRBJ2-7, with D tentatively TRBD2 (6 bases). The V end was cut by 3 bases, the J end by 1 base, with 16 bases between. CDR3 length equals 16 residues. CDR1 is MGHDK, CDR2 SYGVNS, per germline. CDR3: CASSDPRKGGSYEQYF. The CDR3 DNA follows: TGTGCCAGCAGTGATCCACGGAAGGGAGGATCCTACGAGCAGTACTTC.

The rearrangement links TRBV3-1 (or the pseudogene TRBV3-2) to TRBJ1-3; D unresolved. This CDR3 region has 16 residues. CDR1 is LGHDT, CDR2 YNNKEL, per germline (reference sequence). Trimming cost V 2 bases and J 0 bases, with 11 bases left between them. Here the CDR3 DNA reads TGTGCCAGCAGCCAACACACAGCTATCTCTGGAAACACCATATATTTT. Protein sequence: CASSQHTAISGNTIYF.

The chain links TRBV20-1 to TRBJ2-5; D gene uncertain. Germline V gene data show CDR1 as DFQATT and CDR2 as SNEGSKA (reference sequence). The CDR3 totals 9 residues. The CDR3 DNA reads TGCTCCAAGGGTGGGACCCAGTACTTC. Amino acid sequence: CSKGGTQYF.

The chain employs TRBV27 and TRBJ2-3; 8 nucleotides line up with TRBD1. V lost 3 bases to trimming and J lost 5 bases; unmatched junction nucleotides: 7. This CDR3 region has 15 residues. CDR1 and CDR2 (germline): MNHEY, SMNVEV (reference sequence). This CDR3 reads CASSFMTGVVDTQYF. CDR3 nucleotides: TGTGCCAGCAGTTTTATGACAGGGGTGGTAGATACGCAGTATTTT.

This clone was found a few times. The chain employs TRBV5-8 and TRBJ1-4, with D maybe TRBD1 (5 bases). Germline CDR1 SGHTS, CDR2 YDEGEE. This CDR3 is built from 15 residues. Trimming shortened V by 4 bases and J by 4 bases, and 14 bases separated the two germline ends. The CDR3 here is CASSPRGLGNEKLFF. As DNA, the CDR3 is TGTGCCAGCAGCCCCCGGGGCCTTGGTAATGAAAAACTGTTTTTT.

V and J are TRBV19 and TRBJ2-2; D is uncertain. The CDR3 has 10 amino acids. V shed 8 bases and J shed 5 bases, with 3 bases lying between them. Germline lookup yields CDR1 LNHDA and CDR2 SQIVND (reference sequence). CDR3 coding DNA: TGTGCCAGTGGTACCGGGGAGCTGTTTTTT. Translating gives CASGTGELFF.